These T cell receptor beta chains were read from a single sample in a study of blood T cell repertoires in COVID-19. Profiling relied on immunoSEQ multiplex PCR, and the TCRdb table lists in-frame clones only, not all of them. The profile shows approximately 76,000 clones, 65% to 90% of them singletons. The sequenced sample consisted of peripheral blood. The receptor set was obtained from a woman in her sixties with acute or convalescent COVID-19. CDR3s include the opening cysteine and the closing phenylalanine or tryptophan. D genes are given only for firm matches. Clone size is not always given. Where it is, it says once, few, many or a class for expanded clones.

TRBJ1-5 - TRBV12-3/TRBV12-4 - 12 CASSLGVEPQHF TGTGCCAGCAGCCTAGGAGTTGAGCCCCAGCATTTT
TRBJ1-2 few TRBV11-1 - 15 CASSLGSSSNYGYTF TGTGCCAGCAGCTTGGGCAGCTCCTCTAACTATGGCTACACCTTC
TRBJ1-4 - TRBV7-9 - 13 CASEDRTNEKLFF TGTGCCAGCGAGGATAGAACTAATGAAAAACTGTTTTTT
TRBJ1-4 - TRBV5-1 TRBD1 13 CASSTGGNEKLFF TGCGCCAGCAGTACAGGGGGGAATGAAAAACTGTTTTTT
TRBJ1-2 - TRBV27 TRBD1 16 CASSLSLGTGYYGYTF TGTGCCAGCAGTTTAAGTCTTGGGACAGGGTACTATGGCTACACCTTC
TRBJ1-2 - TRBV9 - 18 CASSVVPGGPSSNYGYTF TGTGCCAGCAGCGTAGTACCGGGGGGGCCGAGTTCTAACTATGGCTACACCTTC
TRBJ1-1 - TRBV6-6 TRBD1 14 CASRQGEVYTEAFF TGTGCCAGCAGACAGGGGGAAGTGTATACTGAAGCTTTCTTT
TRBJ1-6 - TRBV9 - 15 CASSLYSGPEYALHF TGTGCCAGCAGCTTATACTCTGGGCCCGAGTATGCCCTCCACTTT
TRBJ2-1 - TRBV6-5 TRBD2 14 CASRRAGGVNEQFF TGTGCCAGCAGACGAGCGGGGGGGGTGAATGAGCAGTTCTTC
TRBJ2-2 - TRBV5-8 - 14 CASSGGVSTGELFF TGTGCCAGCAGCGGCGGGGTTTCTACCGGGGAGCTGTTTTTT
TRBJ1-3 - TRBV3-1/TRBV3-2 - 16 CASSQDTSWSGNTIYF TGTGCCAGCAGCCAAGATACGAGTTGGTCTGGAAACACCATATATTTT
TRBJ2-5 - TRBV3-1/TRBV3-2 TRBD2 13 CASSPMLAGAKYF TGTGCCAGCAGCCCCATGCTAGCGGGGGCCAAGTACTTC
TRBJ1-1 - TRBV19 - 19 CASTPREVARSSPNTEAFF TGTGCCAGTACCCCAAGAGAGGTGGCGAGATCGAGTCCCAACACTGAAGCTTTCTTT
TRBJ2-2 - TRBV29-1 - 14 CSVVVSANTGELFF TGCAGCGTCGTGGTGAGCGCGAACACCGGGGAGCTGTTTTTT
TRBJ2-2 - TRBV12-5 - 15 CASLTGGGLAGELFF TGTGCTAGCCTCACCGGAGGGGGCTTGGCCGGGGAGCTGTTTTTT
TRBJ1-1 - TRBV15 - 14 CATSRDQGRGEAFF TGTGCCACCAGCAGAGACCAGGGGAGGGGTGAAGCTTTCTTT
TRBJ1-6 - TRBV7-2 - 15 CASSLGQGMVSPLHF TGTGCCAGCAGCCTCGGGCAGGGTATGGTTTCACCCCTCCACTTT
TRBJ1-3 - TRBV18 TRBD1 17 CASSPPTGANSGNTIYF TGTGCCAGCTCACCCCCGACAGGGGCGAACTCTGGAAACACCATATATTTT
TRBJ2-7 - TRBV24-1 - 15 CATSPGTGVSYEQYF TGTGCCACCTCTCCGGGGACGGGGGTCTCCTACGAGCAGTACTTC
TRBJ1-5 - TRBV19 - 16 CASSMAHVLTNQPQHF TGTGCCAGTAGTATGGCCCACGTCCTCACCAATCAGCCCCAGCATTTT
TRBJ1-1 once TRBV5-6 - 15 CASSLVGQGGTEAFF TGTGCCAGCAGCTTGGTGGGGCAGGGTGGCACTGAAGCTTTCTTT
TRBJ1-1 - TRBV5-1 - 15 CASSWRSLRNTEAFF TGCGCCAGCAGCTGGAGGAGTCTTAGGAACACTGAAGCTTTCTTT
TRBJ1-1 - TRBV19 - 14 CASSIEGVNTEAFF TGTGCCAGTAGTATAGAGGGAGTGAACACTGAAGCTTTCTTT
TRBJ1-2 - TRBV30 - 11 CALTPNYGYTF TGTGCCTTGACACCGAACTATGGCTACACCTTC
TRBJ2-2 - TRBV7-7 TRBD1 15 CASSSSDRGTGELFF TGTGCCAGCAGCTCCTCGGACAGGGGCACCGGGGAGCTGTTTTTT
TRBJ2-7 - TRBV6-1 TRBD2 14 CASSEGGILYEQYF TGTGCCAGCAGTGAGGGGGGGATTCTCTACGAGCAGTACTTC
TRBJ1-6 few TRBV30 TRBD1 13 CALRTGANSPLHF TGTGCCTTGAGGACAGGGGCGAATTCACCCCTCCACTTT